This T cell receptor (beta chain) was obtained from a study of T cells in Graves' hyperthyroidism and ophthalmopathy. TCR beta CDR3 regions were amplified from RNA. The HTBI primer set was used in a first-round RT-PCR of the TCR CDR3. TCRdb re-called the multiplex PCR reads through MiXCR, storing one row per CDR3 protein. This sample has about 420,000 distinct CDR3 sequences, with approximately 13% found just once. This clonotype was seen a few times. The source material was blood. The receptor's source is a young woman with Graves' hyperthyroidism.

The CDR3 nucleotides read TGTGCCTGGAGTCACACGGGACGAGGCACTGAAGCTTTCTTT. Translating it yields CAWSHTGRGTEAFF. The chain recombines TRBV30 with TRBJ1-1, with TRBD1 as a possible D gene (5 bases). V lost 2 bases and J 4 bases, leaving 14 bases between the germline ends. Germline CDR1 reads GTSNPN; CDR2 reads SVGIG (reference sequence). The CDR3 length is 14 residues. The variable domain in full, completed from reference TRBV30 and TRBJ1-1, reads SQTIHQWPATLVQPVGSPLSLECTVEGTSNPNLYWYRQAAGRGLQLLFYSVGIGQISSEVPQNLSASRPQDRQFILSSKKLLLSDSGFYLCAWSHTGRGTEAFFGQGTRLTVV.